This section outlines one T cell receptor (beta chain) sequence together with its context. The PCR had 60 Vbeta and 13 Jbeta primers. This table comes from immunoSEQ multiplex PCR, and its TCRdb copy is limited to in-frame clones, with some not included. The data contain over 85,000 clones, 73% of them seen just once; the ten biggest clones take up roughly 3.5%. This sample is part of a study of cytomegalovirus exposure and HLA in healthy donors. Trimming removed 5 bases from V and 5 bases from J; junction bases left unmatched: 13. The CDR3 length is 16 residues. CDR1 and CDR2 from the germline V gene are SGHNT and YENEEA.

Sequenced: PBMCs. The clonotype was recovered from a middle-aged man in good health and CMV-seronegative. The chain has TRBV11-3 and TRBJ2-7, with 9 nucleotides matching TRBD1. The CDR3 DNA is TGTGCCAGCAGCAATCCGGGACAGGGTAAGGGGGACGAGCAGTACTTC. This encodes CASSNPGQGKGDEQYF.